Detailed here is one T cell receptor (beta chain). Germline CDR1 LNHNV, CDR2 YYDKDF (reference sequence). Trimming pared 3 bases from V and 5 bases from J, leaving 10 bases between. The CDR3 runs 13 residues. The entry originates in a study of shared clonotypes between healthy human individuals. Clones were sequenced by immunoSEQ multiplex PCR, and TCRdb holds only the in-frame ones, with some missing. This sample yields 400,000 or so clones, of which about 96% are seen a single time; more than 0.3% belongs to the top ten. V and J are TRBV15 and TRBJ2-5, with a tentative D call TRBD2 (5 bases). The sequence was obtained from a man in his thirties or forties in good health. The sequencing sample was made of memory CD8+ T cells sorted from blood. The sample's subset: CD45RO+ cells pooled with CCR7-negative TemRA cells. The CDR3 is CATSSRRRETQYF. In DNA, the CDR3 is TGTGCCACCAGCAGTCGAAGGAGGGAGACCCAGTACTTC. The full variable domain, its missing parts supplied by reference TRBV15 and TRBJ2-5, is DAMVIQNPRYQVTQFGKPVTLSCSQTLNHNVMYWYQQKSSQAPKLLFHYYDKDFNNEADTPDNFQSRRPNTSFCFLDIRSPGLGDTAMYLCATSSRRRETQYFGPGTRLLVL.